This T cell receptor (beta chain) was recorded in a study of blood T cell repertoires in COVID-19. The CDR3 is 17 residues long. V lost 4 bases and J lost 5; bases outside the gene matches: 16. Germline V gene data show CDR1 as ENHRY and CDR2 as SYGVKD. Self-reported history from a screening survey and questionnaire set each donor's cohort. TCRdb's copy holds only in-frame clones and misses some; the assay was immunoSEQ multiplex PCR. The sample has 490,000 or so clones, 70% to 90% seen once. The sequence was collected from a woman aged 40 to 55 who had recovered from COVID-19. The chain uses TRBV10-3 and TRBJ2-5; TRBD2 agrees at 7 bases. The sample taken for sequencing was PBMCs or T cells enriched from blood (not recorded which). CDR3 in amino acids: CAISVGGLDPRPETQYF. The DNA for the CDR3 is TGTGCCATCAGTGTCGGAGGACTAGACCCCAGGCCGGAGACCCAGTACTTC.